One and the same sample provided the 14 T cell receptor beta chains below, sequenced in a study of T-cell memory formation after mild COVID-19. Via MiXCR, TCRdb re-called the 5' RACE reads, giving one row per CDR3 protein. Among 200,000 to 250,000 distinct CDR3 sequences listed, 8% to 11% were seen once. Sequenced input: PBMCs or a T cell subset sorted from them (not recorded which). The receptors come from a man aged 18 to 29 who had mild COVID-19 (a few samples of this study predate the infection). Cell type and time point are not known.

This clonotype has only a few counts. This chain joins TRBV27 and TRBJ2-3; D is unresolved. The germline CDR1 and CDR2 sequences are MNHEY and SMNVEV (reference sequence). The CDR3 has 14 amino acids. The V end was cut by 8 bases, the J end by 4 bases, with 16 bases between. The CDR3 protein is CASSRLTIPDTQYF. CDR3 bases: TGTGCCAGCTCTCGGCTCACGATTCCAGATACGCAGTATTTT.

This chain links TRBV4-1 with TRBJ1-1, with TRBD1 identical over 7 bases. The CDR3 runs to 15 residues. The germline V gene encodes CDR1 MGHRA and CDR2 YSYEKL. V was pared by 6 bases and J by 6 bases, with 13 bases of the junction left unmatched. The CDR3 loop reads CASRKLDRDAAEAFF. Here the CDR3 DNA reads TGCGCCAGCAGGAAACTAGACAGGGATGCGGCTGAAGCTTTCTTT.

This clonotype was observed a few times. The chain uses TRBV9 and TRBJ1-4; D possibly corresponds to TRBD1 (5 bases). Trimming left V 3 bases short and J 3 bases short, with 12 bases between. The CDR3 length is 15 residues. The V gene's germline CDR1 is SGDLS and CDR2 YYNGEE. The CDR3 coding sequence is TGTGCCAGCAGCGCCCGGGACCGAGCTAATGAAAAACTGTTTTTT. It encodes CASSARDRANEKLFF.

The chain couples TRBV20-1 to TRBJ2-1, with 9 bases that match TRBD2. Losses at the gene ends were 1 base for V and 7 bases for J; bases not matched to a gene: 8. The CDR3 runs to 15 residues. The germline gives CDR1 DFQATT, CDR2 SNEGSKA (reference sequence). CDR3 sequence (DNA): TGCAGTGCTAGAGTTGGTAGCGGGAGTCGGAATGAGCAGTTCTTC. Amino acids: CSARVGSGSRNEQFF.

This clonotype was counted a few times. The rearrangement links TRBV7-2 to TRBJ2-7; TRBD1 might be the D (6 bases). CDR3 size: 14 residues. V lost 0 bases and J 2 bases, leaving 8 bases between the germline ends. Per germline, CDR1 SGHTA and CDR2 FQGNSA. CDR3 coding DNA: TGTGCCAGCAGCTTAGCGGCAGGGGCCTACGAGCAGTACGTC. Translation: CASSLAAGAYEQYV.

The genes are TRBV7-2 and TRBJ2-4; 9 bases fit TRBD1. This CDR3 has 15 amino acids. The V segment lost 4 bases and the J segment 8 bases; nucleotides outside the gene matches: 9. CDR1 is SGHTA, CDR2 FQGNSA, per germline. DNA for the CDR3: TGTGCCAGCAGCTCCCAACAGGGGGCAGGGGACATTCAGTACTTC. Its protein is CASSSQQGAGDIQYF.

The rearrangement joins TRBV28 to TRBJ2-2; 7 nucleotides align to TRBD2. CDR3 length: 15 residues. Germline trimming cut 2 bases from V and 4 bases from J; bases unmatched to any gene: 4. Germline-derived CDR1 and CDR2 are MDHEN and SYDVKM. The CDR3 loop reads CASSLGGVLTGELFF. For the CDR3, the DNA is TGTGCCAGCAGTTTAGGGGGGGTCCTCACCGGGGAGCTGTTTTTT. The entire variable domain, with the rest obtained from reference TRBV28 and TRBJ2-2, is as follows: DVKVTQSSRYLVKRTGEKVFLECVQDMDHENMFWYRQDPGLGLRLIYFSYDVKMKEKGDIPEGYSVSREKKERFSLILESASTNQTSMYLCASSLGGVLTGELFFGEGSRLTVL.

This clonotype was seen ten or more times. The genes are TRBV20-1 and TRBJ2-7; tentatively, D is TRBD1 (7 bases). Germline CDR1 reads DFQATT; CDR2 reads SNEGSKA (reference sequence). V was cut by 0 bases and J by 6 bases, with 18 bases left in between. The CDR3 is 15 residues long. DNA of the CDR3: TGCAGTGCTAGAGATGGAGGGGGCGGTCCCTCCGAGCAGTACTTC. Its protein is CSARDGGGGPSEQYF.

This clonotype was found a few times. The chain recombines TRBV11-2 with TRBJ2-6; no clear D gene. The V gene's germline CDR1 is SGHAT and CDR2 FQNNGV. V dropped 10 bases and J dropped 0 bases, with 10 bases sitting between them. This CDR3 has 14 amino acids. CDR3 DNA: TGTGCCAACCCCGGCAGCTCTGGGGCCAACGTCCTGACTTTC. Amino acids: CANPGSSGANVLTF.

This clonotype was counted a few times. V and J are TRBV9 and TRBJ2-2; D ambiguous. Germline V gives CDR1 SGDLS, CDR2 YYNGEE. Trimming pared 0 bases from V and 4 bases from J, leaving 7 bases between. The CDR3 length is 14 residues. The CDR3 DNA reads as TGTGCCAGCAGCGTAGAAGGAAGCACCGGGGAGCTGTTTTTT. Protein product: CASSVEGSTGELFF.

The CDR3 nucleotides are TGTGCCAGCAGCTTAGAGGTTCGGCAGGGTATTAACTATGGCTACACCTTC. Protein: CASSLEVRQGINYGYTF. The chain couples TRBV7-2 to TRBJ1-2; tentative D call: TRBD1 (5 bases). The CDR3 spans 17 residues. Germline CDR1 is SGHTA and CDR2 is FQGNSA. The V end lost 1 base, the J end lost 1 base, and 16 bases lay between the germline ends.

In this sample, this clonotype turned up a few times. The rearrangement links TRBV7-2 to TRBJ1-1, with D tentatively TRBD1 (6 bases). This CDR3 is built from 17 residues. Germline V gives CDR1 SGHTA, CDR2 FQGNSA. The V end was cut by 2 bases, the J end by 4 bases, with 20 bases between. In nucleotides, the CDR3 is TGTGCCAGCAGCTTACGAGGTGCGAAGCAGGGGCTCACTGAAGCTTTCTTT. Its translation is CASSLRGAKQGLTEAFF. Filled out from reference TRBV7-2 and TRBJ1-1, the complete variable domain reads GAGVSQSPSNKVTEKGKDVELRCDPISGHTALYWYRQSLGQGLEFLIYFQGNSAPDKSGLPSDRFSAERTGGSVSTLTIQRTQQEDSAVYLCASSLRGAKQGLTEAFFGQGTRLTVV.

This clonotype was found a few times. The rearrangement links TRBV24-1 to TRBJ2-4; no clear D gene. Germline V gives CDR1 KGHDR, CDR2 SFDVKD. CDR3 length equals 13 residues. V dropped 5 bases and J dropped 9 bases, with 13 bases sitting between them. The CDR3 nucleotides read TGTGCCACCAGTGTTGACGGGCAAGGCATTCAGTACTTC. As protein: CATSVDGQGIQYF.

A few counts support this clonotype. This chain connects TRBV7-3 to TRBJ2-1; D is uncertain. The length of the CDR3 is 11 residues. V lost 2 bases and J 14 bases, leaving 10 bases between the germline ends. Germline CDR1 and CDR2: SGHTA and FQGTGA. CDR3 nucleotide sequence: TGTGCCAGCAGCTTAGGCAGGAAAAAGTTCTTC. This translates into CASSLGRKKFF.